The 21 T cell receptor beta chains given below trace back to one sample, sequenced in a study of glioma-infiltrating T cells after dendritic cell vaccination. Using immunoSEQ multiplex PCR, the repertoire was profiled, and TCRdb retains in-frame clones only, with some absent. In the table there are more than 85,000 clones, 90% of which are singletons. Described time point: after dendritic cell vaccination, including at tumor progression/relapse. The sequencing used blood, collected after dendritic cell vaccination. Receptors were obtained from a human donor with glioblastoma.

This chain links TRBV2 with TRBJ2-1, with D unresolved. The CDR3 consists of 15 residues. V was shortened by 1 base and J by 0 bases, with 7 bases between the two germline ends. In germline, CDR1 is SNHLY, CDR2 FYNNEI. The CDR3 coding sequence is TGTGCCAGCAGTGAAGGGGCCCCCTCCTACAATGAGCAGTTCTTC. Its translation: CASSEGAPSYNEQFF.

This clone was counted once. J is TRBJ1-1 and V is TRBV6-1; no firm D call. Germline lookup yields CDR1 MNHNS and CDR2 SASEGT. This CDR3 has 15 residues. V was cut by 6 bases and J by 4 bases, with 18 bases left in between. The CDR3 protein is CASRENEVLGTEAFF. The CDR3 DNA is TGTGCCAGCAGGGAGAATGAGGTTTTGGGCACTGAAGCTTTCTTT.

CDR3: CASSLRGPYEQYF. Written as DNA, the CDR3 is TGTGCCAGCAGCCTAAGGGGCCCCTACGAGCAGTACTTC. V and J are TRBV27 and TRBJ2-7; the D gene is possibly TRBD1 (5 bases). Between the trimmed V and J ends, which lost 6 bases and 2 bases, there was a span of 11 bases. The germline gives CDR1 MNHEY, CDR2 SMNVEV (reference sequence). The CDR3 extends over 13 amino acids.

This chain's CDR3 is CASSPPGTGRSGELFF. The CDR3 coding sequence is TGTGCCAGCAGCCCCCCAGGTACGGGAAGGAGCGGGGAGCTGTTTTTT. The chain has TRBV9 and TRBJ2-2; the D gene is possibly TRBD2 (5 bases). In germline, CDR1 is SGDLS, CDR2 YYNGEE. This CDR3 has 16 amino acids. V lost 4 bases, J lost 7 bases, and 20 bases lay in between.

This chain connects TRBV18 to TRBJ2-2; tentative D call: TRBD1 (6 bases). With 2 bases removed from V and 5 bases from J, the gap between germline ends came to 6 bases. Germline assignment: CDR1 KGHSH and CDR2 LQKENI. There are 13 residues in the CDR3. The DNA for the CDR3 is TGTGCCAGCTCACCAAGGGGGACCGGGGAGCTGTTTTTT. Translation gives CASSPRGTGELFF.

The genes are TRBV11-1 and TRBJ1-4; D is undetermined. The CDR3 has 15 amino acids. Trimming removed 5 bases at V and 2 bases at J, with 12 bases between. Germline V gives CDR1 SGHAT, CDR2 FQDESV (reference sequence). The CDR3 is CASSRNQNTNEKLFF. As DNA, the CDR3 is TGTGCCAGCAGCCGAAACCAGAACACTAATGAAAAACTGTTTTTT.

The V call is TRBV5-1, the J call TRBJ2-1; 11 bases map to TRBD2. The CDR3 is 18 amino acids. The germline CDR1 and CDR2 sequences are SGHRS and YFSETQ. Germline trimming cut 0 bases from V and 0 bases from J; bases unmatched to any gene: 5. CDR3 in amino acids: CASSLASGGLSSYNEQFF. The DNA for the CDR3 is TGCGCCAGCAGCTTGGCTAGCGGGGGGCTCAGCTCCTACAATGAGCAGTTCTTC.

The V call is TRBV5-1, the J call TRBJ2-5, with TRBD2 matching 13 bases. CDR3 length: 15 residues. V lost 7 bases to trimming and J lost 5 bases; unmatched junction nucleotides: 8. Per the germline V gene, CDR1 is SGHRS and CDR2 is YFSETQ. CDR3 in amino acids: CASGPTSGGPETQYF. The CDR3 bases are TGCGCCAGCGGGCCGACTAGCGGGGGGCCGGAGACCCAGTACTTC.

This chain links TRBV2 with TRBJ2-1, with D possibly being TRBD1 (7 bases). The CDR3 covers 18 residues. The V gene lost 4 bases and the J gene lost 0 bases, with 19 bases spanning the gap. The V gene's germline CDR1 is SNHLY and CDR2 FYNNEI. DNA of the CDR3: TGTGCCAGCAGTGGTTTTGGCAGGGGGAGGAGCTCCTACAATGAGCAGTTCTTC. It translates to CASSGFGRGRSSYNEQFF.

The chain links TRBV5-1 to TRBJ2-7; TRBD1 might be the D (7 bases). The germline gives CDR1 SGHRS, CDR2 YFSETQ. Trimming pared 4 bases from V and 6 bases from J, leaving 20 bases between. The CDR3 runs 15 residues. The CDR3 bases are TGCGCCAGCAGCGATACCGCTAACAGGGGAGGCGAGCAGTACTTC. Protein product: CASSDTANRGGEQYF.

V gene TRBV19 combines with J gene TRBJ2-3; possible D gene TRBD2, 5 bases. The CDR3 covers 13 residues. Trimming shortened V by 10 bases and J by 2 bases, and 13 bases separated the two germline ends. Germline loops: CDR1 LNHDA, CDR2 SQIVND (reference sequence). The CDR3 protein is CATAGAHTDTQYF. As DNA, the CDR3 is TGTGCCACCGCGGGTGCTCACACAGATACGCAGTATTTT.

The CDR3: CASSWGQLLRNTEAFF. DNA for the CDR3: TGCGCCAGCAGCTGGGGACAGCTCCTAAGGAACACTGAAGCTTTCTTT. The J gene is TRBJ1-1, the V gene TRBV5-1; 7 bases map to TRBD1. The ends lost 3 bases at V and 1 base at J; junction bases unmatched: 9. CDR3 length equals 16 residues. Germline V lookup: CDR1 SGHRS, CDR2 YFSETQ.

The chain recombines TRBV5-1 with TRBJ2-3; 10 bases are shared with TRBD2. Per germline, CDR1 SGHRS and CDR2 YFSETQ. The CDR3 runs to 15 residues. Trimming at V came to 0 bases and at J to 5 bases, leaving 3 bases not matched to a gene. The CDR3 nucleotides are TGCGCCAGCAGCTTGGACAGGACTAGCGGAGATACGCAGTATTTT. Translation gives CASSLDRTSGDTQYF.

V is TRBV21-1 and J is TRBJ2-7; TRBD2 was called by the table and not checked on the DNA. TRBV21-1 is reported as a pseudogene. CDR3 length: 16 amino acids. For the CDR3, the DNA is TGTGCCAGCAGCAATGCCGGGGTAGCGGGAGATTACGAGCAGTACTTC. This encodes CASSNAGVAGDYEQYF.

V usage is TRBV19 and J usage is TRBJ2-5, with 7 bases matching TRBD2. Trimming removed 5 bases from V and 4 bases from J; junction bases left unmatched: 4. This CDR3 is 13 amino acids long. Germline loops: CDR1 LNHDA, CDR2 SQIVND (reference sequence). The CDR3 DNA reads TGTGCCAGTAGTGACCGGGGGGTAGAGACCCAGTACTTC. This gives the protein CASSDRGVETQYF. The full variable domain, in which reference TRBV19 and TRBJ2-5 provide the parts outside the CDR3, is DGGITQSPKYLFRKEGQNVTLSCEQNLNHDAMYWYRQDPGQGLRLIYYSQIVNDFQKGDIAEGYSVSREKKESFPLTVTSAQKNPTAFYLCASSDRGVETQYFGPGTRLLVL.

The genes are TRBV29-1 and TRBJ1-2; D might be TRBD1 (6 bases). The CDR3 length is 11 residues. V lost 4 bases to trimming and J lost 8 bases, with 11 bases between them. Germline V gene sequence: CDR1 SQVTM, CDR2 ANQGSEA. The CDR3, as DNA: TGCAGCGTTGTGGGGGCGTGGGGCTACACCTTC. Its translation is CSVVGAWGYTF.

J is TRBJ1-3 and V is TRBV9; D unresolved. CDR1 is SGDLS and CDR2 is YYNGEE in the germline V gene. This CDR3 comprises 15 residues. V lost 4 bases to trimming and J lost 0 bases, with 11 bases between them. CDR3 DNA: TGTGCCAGCAGCCCTCCAGGACTCTCTGGAAACACCATATATTTT. Its protein product is CASSPPGLSGNTIYF.

The CDR3 sequence: CASRLPRTSSYEQYF. Here the CDR3 DNA reads TGTGCAAGTCGCTTGCCCAGAACTAGCAGCTACGAGCAGTACTTC. The J gene is TRBJ2-5, the V gene TRBV12-2; the table's D call TRBD2 went unverified against the DNA. The closer fit of TRBJ2-7 to the DNA end suggests the J call may be wrong. TRBV12-2 is annotated as a pseudogene. CDR3 size: 15 residues.

The chain employs TRBV19 and TRBJ1-5; no reliable D call. V was cut by 5 bases and J by 3 bases, with 14 bases left in between. Looked up from germline, CDR1 is LNHDA and CDR2 is SQIVND (reference sequence). CDR3 length equals 15 residues. The CDR3 bases are TGTGCCAGTAGTGACGGTAGCCTGTTCAATCAGCCCCAGCATTTT. It is translated as CASSDGSLFNQPQHF. The variable domain in full, with the rest retrieved from reference TRBV19 and TRBJ1-5, is DGGITQSPKYLFRKEGQNVTLSCEQNLNHDAMYWYRQDPGQGLRLIYYSQIVNDFQKGDIAEGYSVSREKKESFPLTVTSAQKNPTAFYLCASSDGSLFNQPQHFGDGTRLSIL.

V is TRBV7-3 and J is TRBJ2-1, with 11 bases lining up with TRBD2. Per germline, CDR1 SGHTA and CDR2 FQGTGA. The CDR3 runs 16 residues. Losses at the gene ends were 5 bases for V and 4 bases for J; bases not matched to a gene: 7. CDR3 sequence reads: CASSPTSGAPYNEQFF. The CDR3 nucleotides read TGTGCCAGCAGCCCGACTAGCGGGGCACCGTACAATGAGCAGTTCTTC. Full variable domain (remainder filled in from reference TRBV7-3 and TRBJ2-1): GAGVSQTPSNKVTEKGKYVELRCDPISGHTALYWYRQSLGQGPEFLIYFQGTGAADDSGLPNDRFFAVRPEGSVSTLKIQRTERGDSAVYLCASSPTSGAPYNEQFFGPGTRLTVL.

This sequence joins TRBV5-1 and TRBJ2-5, with 8 bases matching TRBD2. The length of the CDR3 is 16 residues. The trim removed 1 base at V and 1 base at J, leaving 6 bases unmatched. The germline CDR1 and CDR2 sequences are SGHRS and YFSETQ. The CDR3 DNA reads as TGCGCCAGCAGCTTGATTAGCGGGGTACTCCAAGAGACCCAGTACTTC. This gives the protein CASSLISGVLQETQYF.